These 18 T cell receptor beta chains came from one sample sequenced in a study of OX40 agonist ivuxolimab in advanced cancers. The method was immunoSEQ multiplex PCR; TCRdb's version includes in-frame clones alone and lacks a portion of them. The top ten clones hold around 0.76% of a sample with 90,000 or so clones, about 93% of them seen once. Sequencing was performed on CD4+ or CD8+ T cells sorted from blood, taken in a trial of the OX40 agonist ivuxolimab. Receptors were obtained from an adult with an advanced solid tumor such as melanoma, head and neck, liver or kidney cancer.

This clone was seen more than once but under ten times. The CDR3 reads CASSWTLTSGRQPSYEQYF. CDR3 nucleotides: TGCGCCAGCAGCTGGACCCTAACTAGCGGGAGGCAACCCTCCTACGAGCAGTACTTC. The rearrangement uses TRBV5-1 and TRBJ2-7; 12 positions match TRBD2. In germline, CDR1 is SGHRS, CDR2 YFSETQ. The CDR3 covers 19 residues. Trimming at V came to 3 bases and at J to 0 bases, leaving 13 bases not matched to a gene.

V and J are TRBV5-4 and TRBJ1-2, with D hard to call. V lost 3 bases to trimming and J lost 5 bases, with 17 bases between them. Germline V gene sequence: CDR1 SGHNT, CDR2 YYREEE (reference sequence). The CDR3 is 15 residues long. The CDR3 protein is CASSWRRGAGYGYTF. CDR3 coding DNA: TGTGCCAGCAGCTGGAGGCGGGGAGCCGGGTATGGCTACACCTTC.

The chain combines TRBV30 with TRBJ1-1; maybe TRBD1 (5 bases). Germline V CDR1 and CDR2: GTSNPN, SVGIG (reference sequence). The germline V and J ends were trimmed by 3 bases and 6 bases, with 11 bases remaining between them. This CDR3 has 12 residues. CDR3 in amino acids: CAWSRGGPEAFF. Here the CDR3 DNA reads TGTGCCTGGAGCCGGGGGGGTCCTGAAGCTTTCTTT.

CDR3 sequence (DNA): TGCAGCGTTGAAATGTCGGGACAGCTGAACACTGAAGCTTTCTTT. Its translation is CSVEMSGQLNTEAFF. The V call is TRBV29-1, the J call TRBJ1-1; the match to TRBD1 covers 7 bases. After removal of 2 bases from V and 0 bases from J, the junction contained 6 bases not matched to a gene. CDR1 and CDR2 (germline): SQVTM, ANQGSEA. There are 15 residues in the CDR3.

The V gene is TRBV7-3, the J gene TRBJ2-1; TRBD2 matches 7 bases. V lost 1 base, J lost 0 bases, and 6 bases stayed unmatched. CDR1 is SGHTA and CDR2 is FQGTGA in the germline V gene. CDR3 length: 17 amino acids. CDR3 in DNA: TGTGCCAGCAGCTTAAGGGGAGGCGGGAGCTCCTACAATGAGCAGTTCTTC. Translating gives CASSLRGGGSSYNEQFF.

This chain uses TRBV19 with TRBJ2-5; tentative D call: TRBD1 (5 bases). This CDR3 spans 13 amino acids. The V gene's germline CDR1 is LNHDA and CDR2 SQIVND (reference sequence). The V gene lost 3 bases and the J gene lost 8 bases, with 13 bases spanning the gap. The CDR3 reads CASSIDRGGTQYF. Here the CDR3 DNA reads TGTGCCAGTAGTATTGATAGGGGTGGAACCCAGTACTTC.

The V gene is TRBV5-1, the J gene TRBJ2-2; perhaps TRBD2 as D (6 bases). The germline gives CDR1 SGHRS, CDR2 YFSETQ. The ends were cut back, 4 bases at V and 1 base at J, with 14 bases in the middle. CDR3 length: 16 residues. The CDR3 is CASSPLSSENTGELFF. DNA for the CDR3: TGCGCCAGCAGCCCCCTCTCTAGCGAGAACACCGGGGAGCTGTTTTTT.

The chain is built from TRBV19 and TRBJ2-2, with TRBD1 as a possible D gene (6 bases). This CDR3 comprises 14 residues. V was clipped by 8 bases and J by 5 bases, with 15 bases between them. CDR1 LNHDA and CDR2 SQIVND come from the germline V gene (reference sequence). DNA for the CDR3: TGTGCCAGTCACAATCTCAGGGGTACCGGGGAGCTGTTTTTT. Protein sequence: CASHNLRGTGELFF.

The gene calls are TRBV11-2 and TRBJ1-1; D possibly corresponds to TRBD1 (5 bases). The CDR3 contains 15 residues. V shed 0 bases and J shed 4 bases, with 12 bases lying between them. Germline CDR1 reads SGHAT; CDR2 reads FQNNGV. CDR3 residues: CASSLEAGTGTEAFF. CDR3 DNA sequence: TGTGCCAGCAGCTTAGAGGCAGGGACGGGCACTGAAGCTTTCTTT.

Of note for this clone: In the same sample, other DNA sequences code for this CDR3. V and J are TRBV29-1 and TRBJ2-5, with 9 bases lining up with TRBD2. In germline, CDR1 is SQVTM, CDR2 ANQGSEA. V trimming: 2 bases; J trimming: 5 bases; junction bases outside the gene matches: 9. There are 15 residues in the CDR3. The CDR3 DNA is TGCAGCGTTGAAAGAGCATTAGCGGGAGATGAGACCCAGTACTTC. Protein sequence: CSVERALAGDETQYF.

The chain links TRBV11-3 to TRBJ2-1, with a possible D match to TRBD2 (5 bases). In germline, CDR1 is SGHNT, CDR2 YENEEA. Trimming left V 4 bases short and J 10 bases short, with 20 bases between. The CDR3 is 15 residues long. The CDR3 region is CASSSYSLLDSEQFF. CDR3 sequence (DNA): TGTGCCAGCAGCTCTTACTCCCTACTAGATAGCGAGCAGTTCTTC.

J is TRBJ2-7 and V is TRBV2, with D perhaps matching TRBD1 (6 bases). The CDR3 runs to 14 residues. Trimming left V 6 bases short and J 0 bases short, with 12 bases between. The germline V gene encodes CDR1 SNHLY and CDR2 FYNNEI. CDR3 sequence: CASRGQTSSYEQYF. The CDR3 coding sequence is TGTGCCAGCAGAGGACAGACGAGCTCCTACGAGCAGTACTTC.

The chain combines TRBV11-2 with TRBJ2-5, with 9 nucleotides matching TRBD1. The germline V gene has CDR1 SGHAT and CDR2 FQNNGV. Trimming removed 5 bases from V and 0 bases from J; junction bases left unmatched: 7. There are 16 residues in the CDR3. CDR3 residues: CASSPSTGGYQETQYF. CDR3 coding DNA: TGTGCCAGCAGCCCTTCGACAGGGGGGTACCAAGAGACCCAGTACTTC.

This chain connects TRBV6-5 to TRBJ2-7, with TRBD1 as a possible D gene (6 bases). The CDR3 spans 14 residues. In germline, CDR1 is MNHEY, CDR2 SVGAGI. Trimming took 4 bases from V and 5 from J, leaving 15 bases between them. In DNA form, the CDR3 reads TGTGCCAGCAGTTTATACAGGGCACCTAACGAGCAGTACTTC. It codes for CASSLYRAPNEQYF.

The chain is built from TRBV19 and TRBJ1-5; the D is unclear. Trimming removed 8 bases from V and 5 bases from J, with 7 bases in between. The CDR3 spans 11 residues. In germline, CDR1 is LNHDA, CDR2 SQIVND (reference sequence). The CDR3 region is CASGEHQPQHF. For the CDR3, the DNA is TGTGCCAGTGGGGAGCATCAGCCCCAGCATTTT. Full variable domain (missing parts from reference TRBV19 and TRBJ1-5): DGGITQSPKYLFRKEGQNVTLSCEQNLNHDAMYWYRQDPGQGLRLIYYSQIVNDFQKGDIAEGYSVSREKKESFPLTVTSAQKNPTAFYLCASGEHQPQHFGDGTRLSIL.

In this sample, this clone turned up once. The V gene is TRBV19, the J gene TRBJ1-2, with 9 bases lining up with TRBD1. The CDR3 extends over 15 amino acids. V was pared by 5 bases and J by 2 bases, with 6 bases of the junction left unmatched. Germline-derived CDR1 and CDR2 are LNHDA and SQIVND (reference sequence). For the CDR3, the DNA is TGTGCCAGTAGTGGGGACAGGGAGGCCAACTATGGCTACACCTTC. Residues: CASSGDREANYGYTF.

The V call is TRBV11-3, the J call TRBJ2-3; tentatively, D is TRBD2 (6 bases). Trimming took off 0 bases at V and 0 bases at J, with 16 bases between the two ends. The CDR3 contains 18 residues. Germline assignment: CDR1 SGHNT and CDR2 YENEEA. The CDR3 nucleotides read TGTGCCAGCAGCTTAGATTCGGTCGCGGGGACTAGCACAGATACGCAGTATTTT. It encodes CASSLDSVAGTSTDTQYF.

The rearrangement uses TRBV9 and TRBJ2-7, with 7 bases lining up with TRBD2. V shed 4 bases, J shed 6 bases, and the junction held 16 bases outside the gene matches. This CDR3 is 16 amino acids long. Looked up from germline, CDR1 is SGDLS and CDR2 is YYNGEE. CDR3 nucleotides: TGTGCCAGCAGCCCAAGCGGGGCGGGAGCGGGGCGCGAGCAGTACTTC. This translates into CASSPSGAGAGREQYF.